The source of this T cell receptor (beta chain) is a study of molecular identifiers for immune sequencing clone quantification. Making the bulk TCR libraries relied on previously described methods and listed TCR primers. From the PCR reads, TCRdb called clonotypes with MiXCR, one entry per CDR3 protein. The sample lists some 320,000 distinct CDR3 sequences; roughly 24% were seen once. This clonotype was observed a few times. The antigen is unknown. Study outcomes and limitations: Shared barcodes on identical TCR molecules could underestimate the sizes of highly expanded clones. Effector cells had over 99% of their molecules in clones above 20 RNA copies, while naive cells had under 1%.

This TCR was sampled from a human donor in good health. Some libraries in this study had Jurkat cell RNA spiked in. Sequenced material: naive CD8+ T cells from blood, with Jurkat cell RNA spiked in. Stated subset: FACS-sorted CD8+CD4-CCR7+CD45RA+ naive T cells.

CDR3 amino acids: CASSWGGAPYEQYF. CDR3 nucleotide sequence: TGTGCCAGCAGCTGGGGGGGAGCCCCCTACGAGCAGTACTTC. V usage is TRBV5-6 and J usage is TRBJ2-7, with TRBD2 matching 7 bases. The CDR3 length is 14 residues. The ends lost 3 bases at V and 2 bases at J; junction bases unmatched: 5. In germline, CDR1 is SGHDT, CDR2 YYEEEE.